This T cell receptor (beta chain) emerged from a study of T cell repertoires in cytomegalovirus infection. Study background: Public TCR beta signatures provided an indication of both CMV infection and a matching HLA type.

V was pared by 2 bases and J by 6 bases, with 17 bases between. This CDR3 spans 15 amino acids. Germline V CDR1 and CDR2: SGHVS, FQNEAQ. This clonotype came up many times. Its antigen remains unidentified. Study findings and constraints: Cumulative frequency (of public TCR beta family members) identified carriers of CMV plus the relevant HLA. The study found HLA-C-restricted CMV-specific TCR beta clonotypes dominating the ex vivo response.

MiXCR was run by TCRdb on the reads, yielding one entry per CDR3 protein. The data contain about 140,000 distinct CDR3 sequences, under 8.5% of them seen just once; the ten biggest clones take up approximately 19%. Sample: PBMCs. The receptor was isolated from a human donor in good health (CMV status not recorded). Some clones in this sample may be carry-over from other donors' samples. The J gene is TRBJ2-7, the V gene TRBV7-8, with a possible D match to TRBD1 (5 bases). The CDR3 DNA reads TGTGCCAGCAGCTTAAAGGGGCGACCTATCGGCGAGCAGTACTTC. Encoded protein: CASSLKGRPIGEQYF. Looking up the rest from reference TRBV7-8 and TRBJ2-7 gives the full variable domain: GAGVSQSPRYKVAKRGQDVALRCDPISGHVSLFWYQQALGQGPEFLTYFQNEAQLDKSGLPSDRFFAERPEGSVSTLKIQRTQQEDSAVYLCASSLKGRPIGEQYFGPGTRLTVT.